This TCR beta chain stems from a study of T cells expressing NK-cell markers. TCRdb reworked the 5' RACE reads into one entry per CDR3 protein, no DNA. The specimen's table records 400,000 to 500,000 distinct CDR3 sequences. This CDR3 contains 12 residues. Germline V CDR1 and CDR2: SSHAT, FNYEAQ (reference sequence). Sequenced sample: blood T cells: a sorted CD56 or NKG2C T cell subset, CD4+ or CD8+ T cells, or bulk PBMC T cells (not recorded which). This chain connects TRBV7-7 to TRBJ2-2; the D call of TRBD1 rests on TCRdb alone, since no DNA is present to check it. This receptor was taken from a woman between 18 and 70 years old in good health. CDR3 region: CASGTDTGELFF.